Following are 25 T cell receptor beta chains from one sample sequenced in a study of OX40 agonist ivuxolimab in advanced cancers. Some clones are missing from TCRdb's copy, which holds only in-frame ones; the method was immunoSEQ multiplex PCR. The sample lists about 28,000 clones; 70% to 80% were seen once. Source: CD4+ or CD8+ T cells sorted from blood, taken in a trial of the OX40 agonist ivuxolimab. These receptors originate from an adult with an advanced solid tumor such as melanoma, head and neck, liver or kidney cancer.

There are a few counts of this clone. This sequence joins TRBV6-5 and TRBJ1-6; unclear D gene. With 6 bases removed from V and 7 bases from J, the gap between germline ends came to 16 bases. Germline CDR1 MNHEY, CDR2 SVGAGI. The CDR3 has 15 amino acids. The CDR3 coding sequence is TGTGCCAGCAGCCTCCCTCCCTGGAGGAATTCACCCCTCCACTTT. Its protein is CASSLPPWRNSPLHF.

The chain carries TRBV9 and TRBJ1-1; D is unclear. From germline, CDR1 is SGDLS and CDR2 YYNGEE. Trimming stripped 0 bases from V and 5 bases from J, with 11 bases between. This CDR3 is built from 14 residues. The CDR3 sequence: CASSVAGYGTEAFF. CDR3 sequence (DNA): TGTGCCAGCAGCGTAGCGGGGTACGGGACTGAAGCTTTCTTT.

Comments on this clone: The junction shows a germline mismatch at one end, possibly a read error. The V gene is TRBV6-6, the J gene TRBJ2-2; no clear D gene. The CDR3 is 8 amino acids. Germline V gene data show CDR1 as MNHNY and CDR2 as SVGAGI (reference sequence). The CDR3 DNA reads as TGTGCCAGCAGTTACTCGACCTTT. The encoded protein is CASSYSTF.

The rearrangement links TRBV7-2 to TRBJ2-7, with 11 bases identical to TRBD1. In germline, CDR1 is SGHTA, CDR2 FQGNSA. The CDR3 is 15 residues long. J was trimmed by 4 bases and V by 1 base; bases with no gene match: 3. The CDR3 region has the DNA TGTGCCAGCAGCTTAGTGGGACAGGGGGAGTACGAGCAGTACTTC. The encoded protein is CASSLVGQGEYEQYF.

There are a few counts of this clone. Other DNA sequences in this specimen translate into the identical CDR3. The rearrangement joins TRBV9 to TRBJ1-5, with D perhaps matching TRBD1 (5 bases). Trimming stripped 0 bases from V and 2 bases from J, with 6 bases between. From germline, CDR1 is SGDLS and CDR2 YYNGEE. The CDR3 has 14 residues. Here the CDR3 reads CASSVEGGNQPQHF. The CDR3 DNA reads TGTGCCAGCAGCGTAGAAGGGGGCAATCAGCCCCAGCATTTT.

The gene calls are TRBV19 and TRBJ2-7; the match to TRBD2 covers 7 bases. The J segment lost 7 bases and the V segment lost 5 bases, leaving 5 bases of the junction unmatched. This CDR3 contains 12 residues. Germline assignment: CDR1 LNHDA and CDR2 SQIVND (reference sequence). The CDR3 is CASSPTAGEQYF. The CDR3 region has the DNA TGTGCCAGTAGTCCTACAGCGGGGGAGCAGTACTTC.

V gene TRBV18 combines with J gene TRBJ1-4; 7 nucleotides match TRBD1. Unmatched junction bases numbered 6, after V lost 1 base and J lost 7 bases. There are 15 residues in the CDR3. Germline V gene lookup returns CDR1 KGHSH and CDR2 LQKENI. CDR3 loop: CASSPQGGGGEKLFF. DNA of the CDR3: TGTGCCAGCTCACCACAGGGAGGGGGCGGTGAAAAACTGTTTTTT. Based on the CDR3 plus reference TRBV18 and TRBJ1-4, the full variable domain is NAGVMQNPRHLVRRRGQEARLRCSPMKGHSHVYWYRQLPEEGLKFMVYLQKENIIDESGMPKERFSAEFPKEGPSILRIQQVVRGDSAAYFCASSPQGGGGEKLFFGSGTQLSVL.

The rearrangement joins TRBV18 to TRBJ2-7; D is unclear. The germline V and J ends were trimmed by 3 bases and 1 base, with 7 bases remaining between them. The CDR3 has 13 residues. Germline values: CDR1 KGHSH, CDR2 LQKENI. The CDR3: CASSPLGSYEQYF. DNA of the CDR3: TGTGCCAGCTCACCGCTTGGGTCCTACGAGCAGTACTTC.

This chain links TRBV7-6 with TRBJ1-3; no clear D gene. V dropped 3 bases and J dropped 0 bases, with 9 bases sitting between them. CDR3 length: 15 residues. Germline V gene lookup returns CDR1 SGHVS and CDR2 FNYEAQ. The CDR3 DNA follows: TGTGCCAGCAGCTTTACAGAGGCCTCTGGAAACACCATATATTTT. Amino acid sequence: CASSFTEASGNTIYF.

The chain links TRBV4-2 to TRBJ1-5; D might be TRBD1 (6 bases). Germline CDR1 is LGHNA and CDR2 is YNFKEQ. Deletions cut 3 bases from V and 6 bases from J, with 15 bases between. This CDR3 is built from 15 residues. CDR3 sequence reads: CASSQDTGLGQPQHF. For the CDR3, the DNA is TGTGCCAGCAGCCAGGATACAGGGTTGGGTCAGCCCCAGCATTTT.

The chain employs TRBV9 and TRBJ2-7; possible D gene TRBD1, 6 bases. This CDR3 has 15 amino acids. V dropped 0 bases and J dropped 1 base, with 11 bases sitting between them. Germline CDR1 reads SGDLS; CDR2 reads YYNGEE. The CDR3: CASSVEGVPSYEQYF. The CDR3 coding sequence is TGTGCCAGCAGCGTAGAGGGGGTCCCGTCCTACGAGCAGTACTTC.

J is TRBJ1-2 and V is TRBV7-8, with D perhaps matching TRBD1 (5 bases). The germline gives CDR1 SGHVS, CDR2 FQNEAQ. Trimming removed 5 bases from V and 6 bases from J, with 22 bases in between. There are 16 residues in the CDR3. DNA for the CDR3: TGTGCCAGCAGCCTTCGGGACGCCCGAAGTAAGGATGGCTACACCTTC. Translation gives CASSLRDARSKDGYTF. The full variable domain, its missing parts supplied by reference TRBV7-8 and TRBJ1-2, is GAGVSQSPRYKVAKRGQDVALRCDPISGHVSLFWYQQALGQGPEFLTYFQNEAQLDKSGLPSDRFFAERPEGSVSTLKIQRTQQEDSAVYLCASSLRDARSKDGYTFGSGTRLTVV.

This chain joins TRBV6-5 and TRBJ1-3, with D hard to call. Trimming shortened V by 4 bases and J by 3 bases, and 13 bases separated the two germline ends. This CDR3 has 15 residues. From germline, CDR1 is MNHEY and CDR2 SVGAGI. In nucleotides, the CDR3 is TGTGCCAGCAGTTCTGACGGGGTTCGTGGAAACACCATATATTTT. This gives the protein CASSSDGVRGNTIYF.

J is TRBJ2-1 and V is TRBV6-6, with D perhaps given as TRBD1 or TRBD2 (6 bases each). CDR3 size: 15 residues. The germline V gene encodes CDR1 MNHNY and CDR2 SVGAGI (reference sequence). V lost 0 bases and J lost 7, with 13 bases in between. The CDR3 spells CASSYSPGEENEQFF. CDR3 in DNA: TGTGCCAGCAGTTACTCGCCAGGGGAGGAAAATGAGCAGTTCTTC.

The V gene is TRBV6-1, the J gene TRBJ1-3; TRBD1 aligns across 7 bases. The V gene end was trimmed by 6 bases and the J gene end by 0 bases; junction bases not matched to a gene: 5. Germline V gives CDR1 MNHNS, CDR2 SASEGT. The CDR3 runs to 15 residues. CDR3 DNA sequence: TGTGCCAGCAGGCGGGACAGAGCCTCTGGAAACACCATATATTTT. Its translation: CASRRDRASGNTIYF.

Notes on this clone: This sample also contains other DNA sequences that code for the same CDR3. V and J are TRBV7-9 and TRBJ1-6; 9 bases fit TRBD1. V was clipped by 4 bases and J by 7 bases; unmatched bases: 2. Looked up from germline, CDR1 is SEHNR and CDR2 is FQNEAQ (reference sequence). This CDR3 region has 14 residues. CDR3 sequence reads: CASSSGQGNSPLHF. CDR3 DNA sequence: TGTGCCAGCAGCTCGGGACAGGGCAATTCACCCCTCCACTTT.

The V call is TRBV4-2, the J call TRBJ1-1, with no clear D. Germline V gene lookup returns CDR1 LGHNA and CDR2 YNFKEQ. The length of the CDR3 is 17 residues. V was clipped by 0 bases and J by 1 base, with 15 bases between them. The chain's CDR3 is CASSQDPGAGGNTEAFF. CDR3 nucleotides: TGTGCCAGCAGCCAAGATCCCGGAGCGGGAGGGAACACTGAAGCTTTCTTT.

The V call is TRBV5-1, the J call TRBJ2-7; 7 bases map to TRBD1. In germline, CDR1 is SGHRS, CDR2 YFSETQ. The CDR3 length is 15 residues. Trimming cost V 4 bases and J 6 bases; bases outside gene matches: 13. This CDR3 is CASSPQGQPDPEQYF. CDR3 in DNA: TGCGCCAGCAGCCCTCAGGGACAGCCTGATCCCGAGCAGTACTTC.

The J gene is TRBJ2-7, the V gene TRBV11-2; D is unclear. V lost 0 bases, J lost 1 base, and 4 bases lay in between. The CDR3 sequence is 13 residues long. Germline V gives CDR1 SGHAT, CDR2 FQNNGV. The CDR3 here is CASSLDLSYEQYF. For the CDR3, the DNA is TGTGCCAGCAGCTTAGACCTTTCCTACGAGCAGTACTTC. Based on the CDR3 plus reference TRBV11-2 and TRBJ2-7, the full variable domain is EAGVAQSPRYKIIEKRQSVAFWCNPISGHATLYWYQQILGQGPKLLIQFQNNGVVDDSQLPKDRFSAERLKGVDSTLKIQPAKLEDSAVYLCASSLDLSYEQYFGPGTRLTVT.

The rearrangement joins TRBV7-5 to TRBJ1-1; the DNA was not compared with TRBD1, the D call given in the table. TRBV7-5 is an annotated pseudogene. The CDR3 spans 14 residues. Here the CDR3 DNA reads TGTGCCAGAAGCCCCCCTGGCTACAGGGCTGAAGCTTTCTTT. Amino acid sequence: CARSPPGYRAEAFF.

The chain joins TRBV7-2 to TRBJ1-4; D may be TRBD1 (6 bases). There are 14 residues in the CDR3. Looked up from germline, CDR1 is SGHTA and CDR2 is FQGNSA. V gave up 5 bases and J gave up 7 bases, with 14 bases separating them. The CDR3 DNA follows: TGTGCCAGCAGCCCGGGACTAGGGGGTGAAAAACTGTTTTTT. This codes for CASSPGLGGEKLFF.

The chain has TRBV5-4 and TRBJ2-1, with a possible D match to TRBD2 (5 bases). Germline CDR1 is SGHNT and CDR2 is YYREEE (reference sequence). This CDR3 contains 16 residues. V was pared by 3 bases and J by 0 bases, with 13 bases between. CDR3 bases: TGTGCCAGCAGCTCGGAGGCCGCGAGCTCCTACAATGAGCAGTTCTTC. Translating it yields CASSSEAASSYNEQFF.

This sequence joins TRBV6-1 and TRBJ2-3; 13 bases are shared with TRBD2. J was trimmed by 4 bases and V by 2 bases; bases with no gene match: 0. The germline V gene encodes CDR1 MNHNS and CDR2 SASEGT. The CDR3 length is 15 residues. CDR3 sequence: CASSETSGGADTQYF. CDR3 sequence (DNA): TGTGCCAGCAGTGAAACTAGCGGGGGGGCAGATACGCAGTATTTT.

The CDR3 reads CASSDYRATNEKLFF. The DNA for the CDR3 is TGTGCCAGCAGTGACTACCGTGCAACTAATGAAAAACTGTTTTTT. The V call is TRBV25-1, the J call TRBJ1-4; D gene uncertain. The V and J ends lost 3 bases and 0 bases respectively, with 8 bases between them. The V gene's germline CDR1 is MGHDK and CDR2 SYGVNS. CDR3 length equals 15 residues.

This rearrangement joins TRBV13 to TRBJ1-6, with 7 positions matching TRBD1. Germline V gene lookup returns CDR1 PRHDT and CDR2 FYEKMQ (reference sequence). The CDR3 consists of 17 residues. J lost 8 bases, V lost 3 bases, and 13 bases had no gene match. The CDR3 region is CASSFGGTDRDYSPLHF. CDR3 nucleotide sequence: TGTGCCAGCAGCTTCGGTGGAACTGACAGGGATTATTCACCCCTCCACTTT.